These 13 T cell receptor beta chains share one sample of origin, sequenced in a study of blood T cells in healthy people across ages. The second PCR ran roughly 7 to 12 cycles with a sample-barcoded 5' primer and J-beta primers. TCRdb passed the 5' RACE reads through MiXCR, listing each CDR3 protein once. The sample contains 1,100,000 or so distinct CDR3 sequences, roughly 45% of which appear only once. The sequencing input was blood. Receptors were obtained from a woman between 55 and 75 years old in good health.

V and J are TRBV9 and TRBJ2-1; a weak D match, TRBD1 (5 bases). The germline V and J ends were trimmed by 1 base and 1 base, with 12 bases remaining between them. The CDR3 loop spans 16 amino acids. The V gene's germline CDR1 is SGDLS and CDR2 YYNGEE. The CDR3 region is CASSVQGSRSYNEQFF. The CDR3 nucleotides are TGTGCCAGCAGCGTACAGGGTAGTCGGTCCTACAATGAGCAGTTCTTC. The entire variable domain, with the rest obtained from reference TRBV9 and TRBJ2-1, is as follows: DSGVTQTPKHLITATGQRVTLRCSPRSGDLSVYWYQQSLDQGLQFLIQYYNGEERAKGNILERFSAQQFPDLHSELNLSSLELGDSALYFCASSVQGSRSYNEQFFGPGTRLTVL.

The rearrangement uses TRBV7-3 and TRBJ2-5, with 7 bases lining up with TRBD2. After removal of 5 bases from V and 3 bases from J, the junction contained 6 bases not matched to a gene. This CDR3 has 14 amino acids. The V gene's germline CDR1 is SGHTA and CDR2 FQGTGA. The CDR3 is CASSPSAGKETQYF. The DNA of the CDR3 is TGTGCCAGCAGCCCATCAGCGGGGAAAGAGACCCAGTACTTC.

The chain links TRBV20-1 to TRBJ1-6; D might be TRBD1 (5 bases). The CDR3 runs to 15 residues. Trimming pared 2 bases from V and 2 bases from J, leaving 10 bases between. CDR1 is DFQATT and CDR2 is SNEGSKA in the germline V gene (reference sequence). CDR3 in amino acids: CSARSRAPYNSPLHF. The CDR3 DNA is TGCAGTGCTAGAAGCAGGGCGCCCTATAATTCACCCCTCCACTTT.

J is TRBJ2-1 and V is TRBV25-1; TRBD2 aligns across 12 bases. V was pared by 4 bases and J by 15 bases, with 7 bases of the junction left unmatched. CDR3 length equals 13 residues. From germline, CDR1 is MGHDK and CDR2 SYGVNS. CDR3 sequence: CASSGDGLAGLFF. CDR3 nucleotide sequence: TGTGCCAGCAGTGGAGACGGACTAGCGGGACTGTTCTTC. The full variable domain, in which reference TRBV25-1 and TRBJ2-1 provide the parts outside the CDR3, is EADIYQTPRYLVIGTGKKITLECSQTMGHDKMYWYQQDPGMELHLIHYSYGVNSTEKGDLSSESTVSRIRTEHFPLTLESARPSHTSQYLCASSGDGLAGLFFGPGTRLTVL.

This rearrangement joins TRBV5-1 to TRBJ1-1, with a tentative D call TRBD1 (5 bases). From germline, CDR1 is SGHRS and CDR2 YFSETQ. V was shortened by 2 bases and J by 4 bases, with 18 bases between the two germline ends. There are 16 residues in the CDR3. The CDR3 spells CASSLARTGQGTEAFF. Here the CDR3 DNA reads TGCGCCAGCAGCTTAGCCCGAACGGGGCAGGGCACTGAAGCTTTCTTT.

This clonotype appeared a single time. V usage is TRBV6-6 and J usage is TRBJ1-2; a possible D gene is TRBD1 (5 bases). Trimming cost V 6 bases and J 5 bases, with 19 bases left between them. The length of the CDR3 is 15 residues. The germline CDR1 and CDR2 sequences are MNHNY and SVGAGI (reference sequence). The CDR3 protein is CASSRPGGGLYGYTF. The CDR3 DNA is TGTGCCAGCAGCCGCCCGGGCGGGGGGTTATATGGCTACACCTTC.

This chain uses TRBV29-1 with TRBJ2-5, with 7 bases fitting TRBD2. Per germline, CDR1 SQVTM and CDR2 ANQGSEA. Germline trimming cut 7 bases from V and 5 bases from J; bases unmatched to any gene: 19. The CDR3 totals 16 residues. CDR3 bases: TGCAGCGCCGGCCCCTTAAGGCGGGAGAAAGGGGAGACCCAGTACTTC. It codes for CSAGPLRREKGETQYF.

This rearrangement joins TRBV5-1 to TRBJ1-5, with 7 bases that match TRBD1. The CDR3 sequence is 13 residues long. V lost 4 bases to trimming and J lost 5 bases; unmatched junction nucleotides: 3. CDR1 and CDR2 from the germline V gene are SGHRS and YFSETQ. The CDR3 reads CASSGDRDQPQHF. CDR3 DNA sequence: TGCGCCAGCAGCGGGGACAGAGATCAGCCCCAGCATTTT.

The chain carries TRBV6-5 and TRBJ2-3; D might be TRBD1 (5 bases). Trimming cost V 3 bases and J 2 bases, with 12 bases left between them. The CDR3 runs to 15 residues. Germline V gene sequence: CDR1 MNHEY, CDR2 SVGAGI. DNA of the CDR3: TGTGCCAGCAGTTATTACACAGGCCCCACAGATACGCAGTATTTT. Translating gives CASSYYTGPTDTQYF.

The CDR3 is CASSLEGVWGDTQYF. As DNA, the CDR3 is TGTGCCAGCAGTTTAGAGGGGGTCTGGGGAGATACGCAGTATTTT. V is TRBV12-3 or TRBV12-4 and J is TRBJ2-3; TRBD1 might be the D (6 bases). The length of the CDR3 is 15 residues. Trimming left V 1 base short and J 5 bases short, with 13 bases between.

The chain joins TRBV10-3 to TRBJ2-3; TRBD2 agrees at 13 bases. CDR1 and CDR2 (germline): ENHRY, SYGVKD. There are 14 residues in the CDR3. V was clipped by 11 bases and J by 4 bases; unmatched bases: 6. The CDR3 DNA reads TGTGCCCTCGGGACTAGCGGGAACGCAGATACGCAGTATTTT. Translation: CALGTSGNADTQYF.

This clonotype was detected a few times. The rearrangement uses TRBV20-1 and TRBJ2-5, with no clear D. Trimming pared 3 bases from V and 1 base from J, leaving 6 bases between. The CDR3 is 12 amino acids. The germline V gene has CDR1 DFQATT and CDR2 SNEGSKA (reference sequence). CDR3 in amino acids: CSASVGQETQYF. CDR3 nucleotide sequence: TGCAGTGCTAGCGTGGGCCAAGAGACCCAGTACTTC.

The CDR3: CASSIPGDRNTEAFF. CDR3 sequence (DNA): TGTGCCAGTAGTATCCCGGGGGACAGAAACACTGAAGCTTTCTTT. The rearrangement uses TRBV19 and TRBJ1-1; 7 nucleotides match TRBD1. Trimming took 3 bases from V and 2 from J; bases not matched to a gene: 6. The CDR3 spans 15 residues. Germline CDR1 and CDR2: LNHDA and SQIVND (reference sequence). Complete variable domain (other parts from reference TRBV19 and TRBJ1-1): DGGITQSPKYLFRKEGQNVTLSCEQNLNHDAMYWYRQDPGQGLRLIYYSQIVNDFQKGDIAEGYSVSREKKESFPLTVTSAQKNPTAFYLCASSIPGDRNTEAFFGQGTRLTVV.